The rows below give T cell receptor beta chains drawn from one sample of a study of human T cells and chemical hapten exposure. In TCRdb, the RACE reads were re-called with MiXCR into one record per CDR3 protein. Of about 160,000 distinct CDR3 sequences listed, around a quarter are singletons. The sequences come from whole blood, collected in connection with sensitization to the hapten diphenylcyclopropenone (DPC). Receptor source: a woman aged 18-29 years with alopecia areata. Some clones in this sample may be carry-over from other donors' samples. Each CDR3 is given with its conserved first and last residue.

V gene | CDR3 protein
TRBV10-3 | CAISELGGNSPLHF
TRBV20-1 | CSAGGPYEQYF
TRBV6-6 | CASSYWRGKDTQYF
TRBV21-1 | CASSPAAQGVNIQYF
TRBV12-3/TRBV12-4 | CASSFTGQRFF
TRBV5-1 | CASSGLVTYEQYF
TRBV27 | CASSPGAEKLFF
TRBV20-1 | CSAFAGKGGNTEAFF
TRBV13 | CASSSPDNEQFF
TRBV20-1 | CSALERARLGNQPQHF
TRBV12-3/TRBV12-4 | CASRKQGVSNQPQHF
TRBV10-3 | CAIRWDGGDEQFF
TRBV10-3 | CVISGAGTRGHF
TRBV5-6 | CASSWTPQETQYF
TRBV4-3 | CASSQTTSGTDTQYF
TRBV6-5 | CASSTRAGREKLFF
TRBV28 | CASAGSESRYNEQFF
TRBV7-2 | CASSLGGVGTDTQYF
TRBV4-1 | CASSHRDSTYEQYF
TRBV20-1 | CGASRAGGRMEQYF
TRBV4-1 | CASSQEGDRGYEQYF
TRBV29-1 | CSVLGRERYEQYF